Detailed here is one T cell receptor beta chain. Its antigen is currently unknown. The CDR3 covers 15 residues. The junction had 7 bases not matched to a gene; V was cut back by 1 base and J by 5 bases. Germline loops: CDR1 SNHLY, CDR2 FYNNEI. CDR3 regions of TCR beta were amplified from RNA transcripts. Investigators did first-round RT-PCR with HTBI primers, then second-round multiplex PCR. MiXCR, applied by TCRdb to the multiplex PCR reads, yields one record per CDR3 protein. The sample holds about 1.2 million distinct CDR3 sequences, about two fifths seen once. Patients were excluded if they had other autoimmune diseases or uncontrolled infections, and likewise if pregnancy or lactation applied. The source of the sample is a study of Graves' ophthalmopathy and Graves' hyperthyroidism. General study findings and limits: Blood also contained most of the expanded thyroid clonotypes above 0.001 frequency.

The receptor's source is an adult man with Graves' hyperthyroidism. Sequencing was performed on peripheral blood or thyroid tissue (not recorded which). The genes are TRBV2 and TRBJ2-7; 8 bases fit TRBD1. In DNA form, the CDR3 reads TGTGCCAGCAGTGAAGATCGACAGGGGTTCCACGAGCAGTACTTC. Translated, it gives CASSEDRQGFHEQYF.